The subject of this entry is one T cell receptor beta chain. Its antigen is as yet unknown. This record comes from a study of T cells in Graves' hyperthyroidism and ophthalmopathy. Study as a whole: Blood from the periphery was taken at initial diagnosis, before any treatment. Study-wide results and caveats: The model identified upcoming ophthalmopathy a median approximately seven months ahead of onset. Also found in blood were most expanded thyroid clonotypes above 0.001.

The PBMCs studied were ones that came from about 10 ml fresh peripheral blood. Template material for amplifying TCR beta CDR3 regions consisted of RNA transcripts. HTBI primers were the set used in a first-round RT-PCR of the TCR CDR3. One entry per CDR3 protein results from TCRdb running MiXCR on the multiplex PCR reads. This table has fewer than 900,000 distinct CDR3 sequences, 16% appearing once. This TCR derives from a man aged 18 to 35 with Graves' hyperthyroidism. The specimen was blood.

The CDR3 bases are TGTGCCAGCAGCTTAGCTGGGGGAGGGGAAGAGACCCAGTACTTC. Protein sequence: CASSLAGGGEETQYF. The J gene is TRBJ2-5, the V gene TRBV7-6; 7 bases are shared with TRBD2. This CDR3 spans 15 amino acids. In germline, CDR1 is SGHVS, CDR2 FNYEAQ. V dropped 0 bases and J dropped 3; count of bases not matched to a gene: 4.